Below, 8 T cell receptor beta chains from the same sample are listed, as sequenced in a study of early T cells in non-severe SARS-CoV-2 infection. TCRdb reprocessed the 5' RACE reads with MiXCR, giving one entry per CDR3 protein. The sample has 25,000 to 35,000 distinct CDR3 sequences; approximately 6% are singletons. Sequenced here: whole blood, sampled at baseline. The receptor source for this set is an adult who was a healthcare worker with PCR-confirmed SARS-CoV-2 infection or an uninfected control (not recorded which).

This clonotype was seen many times. Written as DNA, the CDR3 is TGTGCCAGCAGACACGCCACAGGGAGCGAGCAGTACTTC. Translating gives CASRHATGSEQYF. This chain joins TRBV12-3 or TRBV12-4 and TRBJ2-7, with D maybe TRBD1 (6 bases). Trimming removed 6 bases from V and 6 bases from J, with 15 bases in between. This CDR3 spans 13 amino acids.

This clonotype has more than one count but fewer than ten. The V and J genes are TRBV7-2 and TRBJ1-2, with unresolved D. V was cut by 0 bases and J by 6 bases, with 11 bases left in between. Germline V lookup: CDR1 SGHTA, CDR2 FQGNSA. The CDR3 length is 14 residues. As DNA, the CDR3 is TGTGCCAGCAGCTTAGCGGGCCAGCCCCATGGCTACACCTTC. Translating it yields CASSLAGQPHGYTF. The whole variable domain, remainder taken from reference TRBV7-2 and TRBJ1-2, is GAGVSQSPSNKVTEKGKDVELRCDPISGHTALYWYRQSLGQGLEFLIYFQGNSAPDKSGLPSDRFSAERTGGSVSTLTIQRTQQEDSAVYLCASSLAGQPHGYTFGSGTRLTVV.

This clonotype was found a few times. The chain recombines TRBV7-2 with TRBJ2-1; 9 bases fit TRBD1. Per the germline V gene, CDR1 is SGHTA and CDR2 is FQGNSA. This CDR3 has 15 amino acids. V shed 5 bases, J shed 3 bases, and the junction held 5 bases outside the gene matches. CDR3 region: CASSPDRGGYNEQFF. The DNA of the CDR3 is TGTGCCAGCAGCCCGGACAGGGGAGGCTACAATGAGCAGTTCTTC.

The chain links TRBV21-1 to TRBJ1-4; no check of the table's D call, TRBD1, against the DNA was made. TRBV21-1 is a recognized pseudogene. The CDR3 is made up of 17 amino acids. The DNA of the CDR3 is TGTGCCAGCAGCAGCTTATTCCGGGCCCCGGGTCGGGAAAAACTGTTTTTT. This encodes CASSSLFRAPGREKLFF.

This chain joins TRBV5-4 and TRBJ2-1; 8 bases fit TRBD2. V was pared by 3 bases and J by 2 bases, with 1 base of the junction left unmatched. The CDR3 consists of 14 residues. The germline V gene encodes CDR1 SGHNT and CDR2 YYREEE (reference sequence). CDR3 sequence: CASSSGGAYNEQFF. The CDR3 coding sequence is TGTGCCAGCAGCTCCGGGGGGGCCTACAATGAGCAGTTCTTC. Full variable domain (rest looked up from reference TRBV5-4 and TRBJ2-1): ETGVTQSPTHLIKTRGQQVTLRCSSQSGHNTVSWYQQALGQGPQFIFQYYREEENGRGNFPPRFSGLQFPNYSSELNVNALELDDSALYLCASSSGGAYNEQFFGPGTRLTVL.

This clonotype was observed a handful of times. CDR3 bases: TGTGCCAGCAGTTATACAAGGAACACTGAAGCTTTCTTT. This translates into CASSYTRNTEAFF. The chain couples TRBV27 to TRBJ1-1; no firm D call. There are 13 residues in the CDR3. Germline V gene sequence: CDR1 MNHEY, CDR2 SMNVEV (reference sequence). The ends were cut back, 4 bases at V and 1 base at J, with 7 bases in the middle.

In this sample, this clonotype turned up many times. The chain couples TRBV12-3 or TRBV12-4 to TRBJ2-3; possible D gene TRBD2, 6 bases. The length of the CDR3 is 14 residues. V was cut by 4 bases and J by 2 bases, with 10 bases left in between. The CDR3: CASSSRGITDTQYF. DNA of the CDR3: TGTGCCAGCAGTTCCCGGGGGATCACAGATACGCAGTATTTT.

The chain links TRBV2 to TRBJ1-1; D ambiguous. The V end lost 6 bases, the J end lost 3 bases, and 5 bases lay between the germline ends. Germline CDR1 and CDR2: SNHLY and FYNNEI. The length of the CDR3 is 11 residues. The CDR3 region has the DNA TGTGCCAGCAGGTTTTACACTGAAGCTTTCTTT. This codes for CASRFYTEAFF.